The clone carrying this T cell receptor beta chain was observed many times. Germline loops: CDR1 DFQATT, CDR2 SNEGSKA (reference sequence). V was cut by 1 base and J by 7 bases, with 10 bases left in between. The CDR3 contains 12 residues. MiXCR was run by TCRdb on the RT-PCR reads, yielding one entry per CDR3 protein. Of 650,000 to 800,000 distinct CDR3 sequences listed, 12% to 15% are singletons. The sample was memory CD4+ T cells from blood. The V call is TRBV20-1, the J call TRBJ1-2; D is unclear. The TCR comes from a female donor in good health, serving as a healthy control. DNA of the CDR3: TGCAGTGCTAGAGCGGGTTGGGGTGGCTACACCTTC. This translates into CSARAGWGGYTF.